This passage covers 18 T cell receptor beta chains from one sample sequenced in a study of vaccination effects on CD4 cells after COVID-19 (dated by TCRdb to between 2021 and 2024). These receptors lack a known antigen. The library was produced with the immunoSEQ multiplex PCR assay. Not all clones reach the TCRdb copy of this immuneACCESS table, which keeps in-frame sequences only. Checked studies attribute under half of the gap to unresolved V genes and leave the rest unexplained. The table for this sample lists more than 9,000 clones; about 72% of them were counted only once. The top ten clonotypes cover under 9.5% of the sample. In the ViraFEST assay, PBMC were stimulated with viral peptide pools, and TCR sequencing was then used to find antigen-specific CD4+ T cell clonotypes based on their expansion. After less than eleven days of culture, CD4+ T cells were isolated with the EasySep CD4+ T cell isolation kit. Each participant received two doses of an mRNA SARS-CoV-2 vaccine, either BNT162b2 or mRNA-1273.

The sample consisted of CD4+ T cells from PBMCs cultured with SARS-CoV-2 spike peptides, taken after COVID-19 vaccination. What the cell subset or site label conveys for this sample: SARS-CoV-2 spike overlapping peptide pool stimulation. The receptor set was obtained from a human donor who received a COVID-19 vaccine.

The rearrangement links TRBV5-1 to TRBJ1-6, with D unclear. This CDR3 spans 14 amino acids. V gave up 0 bases and J gave up 8 bases, with 9 bases separating them. Germline assignment: CDR1 SGHRS and CDR2 YFSETQ. The CDR3 nucleotides read TGCGCCAGCAGCTTGGGATTGGCAGATTCACCCCTCCACTTT. Protein product: CASSLGLADSPLHF. Based on the CDR3 plus reference TRBV5-1 and TRBJ1-6, the full variable domain is KAGVTQTPRYLIKTRGQQVTLSCSPISGHRSVSWYQQTPGQGLQFLFEYFSETQRNKGNFPGRFSGRQFSNSRSEMNVSTLELGDSALYLCASSLGLADSPLHFGNGTRLTVT.

The chain couples TRBV29-1 to TRBJ1-5, with 8 bases identical to TRBD1. Trimming took 4 bases from V and 4 from J; bases not matched to a gene: 9. Germline loops: CDR1 SQVTM, CDR2 ANQGSEA. The CDR3 is 15 residues long. The CDR3 loop reads CSVGVGTGGNQPQHF. The CDR3 DNA reads as TGCAGCGTTGGGGTTGGGACAGGAGGGAATCAGCCCCAGCATTTT.

The chain combines TRBV2 with TRBJ2-2; the D is unclear. CDR3 size: 15 residues. Trimming stripped 7 bases from V and 0 bases from J, with 12 bases between. Germline assignment: CDR1 SNHLY and CDR2 FYNNEI. CDR3 sequence: CASTRVRSNTGELFF. In DNA form, the CDR3 reads TGTGCCAGCACCAGAGTACGCTCGAACACCGGGGAGCTGTTTTTT.

The rearrangement joins TRBV2 to TRBJ1-1; 7 bases line up with TRBD1. This CDR3 contains 16 residues. Per the germline V gene, CDR1 is SNHLY and CDR2 is FYNNEI. Unmatched junction bases numbered 10, after V lost 5 bases and J lost 1 base. The CDR3 sequence is CASSLRQGVSNTEAFF. The CDR3 DNA reads TGTGCCAGCAGTCTACGACAGGGTGTGTCGAACACTGAAGCTTTCTTT.

The chain couples TRBV6-5 to TRBJ1-4; D is unclear. Germline CDR1 MNHEY, CDR2 SVGAGI. The CDR3 is 14 amino acids. V gave up 4 bases and J gave up 7 bases, with 13 bases separating them. CDR3 sequence: CASSLDPKGEKLFF. DNA for the CDR3: TGTGCCAGCAGTTTGGATCCGAAGGGTGAAAAACTGTTTTTT.

The rearrangement links TRBV10-3 to TRBJ1-1; 9 nucleotides line up with TRBD1. CDR3 length: 13 amino acids. CDR1 is ENHRY and CDR2 is SYGVKD in the germline V gene. V shed 6 bases and J 5 bases; nucleotides not matched to a gene: 4. CDR3 in amino acids: CAISPDRGTEAFF. CDR3 coding DNA: TGTGCCATCAGCCCGGACAGGGGTACTGAAGCTTTCTTT.

The J gene is TRBJ1-3, the V gene TRBV25-1; D remains unclear. The germline CDR1 and CDR2 sequences are MGHDK and SYGVNS. The CDR3 is made up of 12 amino acids. The germline V and J ends were trimmed by 2 bases and 3 bases, with 2 bases remaining between them. CDR3 in DNA: TGTGCCAGCAGTGAACGTGGAAACACCATATATTTT. It yields the protein CASSERGNTIYF.

This rearrangement joins TRBV5-1 to TRBJ2-3; D is ambiguous. CDR3 length equals 14 residues. Trimming left V 6 bases short and J 0 bases short, with 11 bases between. The germline V gene has CDR1 SGHRS and CDR2 YFSETQ. CDR3 amino acids: CASKGRPSTDTQYF. The CDR3 coding sequence is TGCGCCAGCAAGGGTCGACCTAGCACAGATACGCAGTATTTT.

This chain links TRBV10-3 with TRBJ2-1; 8 positions agree with TRBD2. Per germline, CDR1 ENHRY and CDR2 SYGVKD. This CDR3 spans 15 amino acids. The J segment lost 8 bases and the V segment lost 6 bases, leaving 12 bases of the junction unmatched. The CDR3 here is CAIRSSGSLRDEQFF. DNA of the CDR3: TGTGCCATCAGATCGAGCGGGAGTCTTAGGGATGAGCAGTTCTTC.

The rearrangement joins TRBV24-1 to TRBJ2-1, with D perhaps TRBD2 (5 bases). V shed 10 bases and J shed 5 bases, with 11 bases lying between them. Per the germline V gene, CDR1 is KGHDR and CDR2 is SFDVKD. The CDR3 contains 12 residues. The CDR3 DNA reads TGTGCCACTGGGCGGCGGGACAATGAGCAGTTCTTC. It codes for CATGRRDNEQFF.

The chain recombines TRBV2 with TRBJ2-7; no definite D call. CDR1 and CDR2 from the germline V gene are SNHLY and FYNNEI. The CDR3 runs 11 residues. The germline V and J ends were trimmed by 2 bases and 8 bases, with 7 bases remaining between them. The CDR3 DNA is TGTGCCAGCAGTGAAAACAGACAGCAGTACTTC. Amino acid sequence: CASSENRQQYF.

This clone was found a few times. The gene calls are TRBV5-4 and TRBJ2-5, with 7 positions matching TRBD1. J was trimmed by 4 bases and V by 4 bases; bases with no gene match: 19. The CDR3 spans 18 residues. From germline, CDR1 is SGHNT and CDR2 YYREEE (reference sequence). The CDR3 protein is CASSRQFWGTADGETQYF. The CDR3 nucleotides read TGTGCCAGCAGCCGGCAATTTTGGGGGACAGCGGACGGAGAGACCCAGTACTTC.

The chain employs TRBV10-3 and TRBJ2-7; TRBD2 matches 11 bases. The CDR3 has 21 residues. The ends lost 6 bases at V and 9 bases at J; junction bases unmatched: 31. Germline CDR1 and CDR2: ENHRY and SYGVKD. The CDR3 DNA sequence: TGTGCCATCAGCGAAAATAGCGGGAGGGTCGCTACTTCCACTTACGGTTTTGGGCAGTACTTC. Residues: CAISENSGRVATSTYGFGQYF.

The V gene is TRBV1, the J gene TRBJ2-3; TRBD2, the table's D call, lacks a check against the DNA. TRBV1 has pseudogene status. The CDR3 length is 17 residues. The CDR3 DNA is TGCACCAGCAGCCACCAACTAACTAGCGGGGGAGGAGATACGCAGTATTTT. This codes for CTSSHQLTSGGGDTQYF.

The chain carries TRBV6-5 and TRBJ2-1; D possibly corresponds to TRBD2 (5 bases). Germline CDR1 reads MNHEY; CDR2 reads SVGAGI. The CDR3 is 15 amino acids. V was clipped by 5 bases and J by 7 bases, with 18 bases between them. The DNA of the CDR3 is TGTGCCAGCAGTCCCGGAGGAGGTTTAAAGAATGAGCAGTTCTTC. It codes for CASSPGGGLKNEQFF.

Written as DNA, the CDR3 is TGTGCCAGTAGTATAGGTGGGACAACACCCTATGGCTACACCTTC. It encodes CASSIGGTTPYGYTF. The chain links TRBV19 to TRBJ1-2, with D possibly matching TRBD1 (6 bases). Germline CDR1 is LNHDA and CDR2 is SQIVND (reference sequence). The CDR3 has 15 amino acids. V was pared by 1 base and J by 4 bases, with 13 bases between.

This chain joins TRBV5-1 and TRBJ1-1; 12 bases match TRBD1. V trimming: 0 bases; J trimming: 10 bases; junction bases outside the gene matches: 7. Germline V gives CDR1 SGHRS, CDR2 YFSETQ. This CDR3 is built from 15 residues. The CDR3 region is CASSLEGTGGGGAFF. In DNA, the CDR3 is TGCGCCAGCAGCTTGGAAGGGACAGGGGGCGGAGGAGCTTTCTTT.

The rearrangement joins TRBV20-1 to TRBJ1-1; D unclear. Germline V gives CDR1 DFQATT, CDR2 SNEGSKA (reference sequence). This CDR3 contains 8 residues. Trimming cost V 0 bases and J 10 bases, with 0 bases left between them. The DNA of the CDR3 is TGCAGTGCTAGAGAAGCTTTCTTT. Its protein product is CSAREAFF.